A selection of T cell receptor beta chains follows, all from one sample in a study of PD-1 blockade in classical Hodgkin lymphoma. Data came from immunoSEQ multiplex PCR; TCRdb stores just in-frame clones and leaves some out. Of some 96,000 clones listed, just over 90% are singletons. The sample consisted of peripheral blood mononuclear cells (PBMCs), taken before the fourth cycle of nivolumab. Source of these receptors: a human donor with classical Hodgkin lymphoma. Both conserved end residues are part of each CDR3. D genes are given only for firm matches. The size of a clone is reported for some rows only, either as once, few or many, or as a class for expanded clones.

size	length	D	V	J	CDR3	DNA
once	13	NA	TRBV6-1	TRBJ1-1	CASRTGSNTEAFF	TGTGCCAGCCGTACAGGGTCGAACACTGAAGCTTTCTTT
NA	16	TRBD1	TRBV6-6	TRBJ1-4	CASLLGPDREKGKLFF	TGTGCCAGCCTCCTCGGTCCCGACAGGGAGAAGGGGAAACTGTTTTTT
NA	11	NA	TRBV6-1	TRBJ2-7	CASRVNYEQYF	TGTGCCAGCAGGGTGAACTACGAGCAGTACTTC
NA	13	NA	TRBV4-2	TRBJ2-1	CASSHLLGLEQFF	TGTGCCAGCAGCCATCTACTAGGCCTCGAGCAGTTCTTC
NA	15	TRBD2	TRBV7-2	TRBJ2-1	CASSFILAGSNEQFF	TGTGCCAGCAGCTTTATACTAGCGGGATCCAATGAGCAGTTCTTC
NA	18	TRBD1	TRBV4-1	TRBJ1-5	CASSQGHEGQGRDQPQHF	TGCGCCAGCAGCCAAGGACACGAGGGACAGGGGAGGGATCAGCCCCAGCATTTT
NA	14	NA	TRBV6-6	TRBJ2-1	CASSHPRAVYEQFF	TGTGCCAGCAGTCACCCCCGGGCGGTATATGAGCAGTTCTTC
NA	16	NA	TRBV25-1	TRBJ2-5	CASSELGGNYQETQYF	TGTGCCAGCAGTGAATTGGGCGGCAACTACCAAGAGACCCAGTACTTC
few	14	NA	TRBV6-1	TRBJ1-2	CASSGAGEANGYTF	TGTGCCAGCAGTGGAGCCGGGGAAGCGAATGGCTACACCTTC
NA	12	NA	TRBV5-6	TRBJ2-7	CASSLGQYEQYF	TGTGCCAGCAGCTTGGGTCAGTACGAGCAGTACTTC
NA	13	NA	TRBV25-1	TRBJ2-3	CASHSEWADTQYF	TGTGCCAGCCACAGCGAATGGGCAGATACGCAGTATTTT
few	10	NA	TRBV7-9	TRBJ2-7	CASSLDEQYF	TGTGCCAGCAGCTTAGACGAGCAGTACTTC
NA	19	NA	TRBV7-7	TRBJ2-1	CASSLRTTHSGSSYNEQFF	TGTGCCAGCAGCTTAAGGACCACCCATTCAGGGTCCTCCTACAATGAGCAGTTCTTC
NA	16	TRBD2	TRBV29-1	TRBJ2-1	CSVQQKRETSYNEQFF	TGCAGCGTCCAGCAGAAGCGGGAGACCTCCTACAATGAGCAGTTCTTC
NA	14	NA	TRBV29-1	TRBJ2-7	CSVEVGQNPYEQYF	TGCAGCGTTGAAGTAGGCCAGAACCCCTACGAGCAGTACTTC
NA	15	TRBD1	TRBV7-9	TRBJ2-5	CASSETGGQQETQYF	TGTGCCAGCAGCGAAACAGGGGGACAGCAAGAGACCCAGTACTTC
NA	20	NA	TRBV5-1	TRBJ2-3	CASTERGTRPGSGGADTQYF	TGCGCCAGCACTGAAAGGGGTACCCGTCCCGGTAGCGGCGGTGCAGATACGCAGTATTTT
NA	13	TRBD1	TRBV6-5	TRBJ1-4	CASSSGGDEKLFF	TGTGCCAGCAGTTCAGGGGGCGATGAAAAACTGTTTTTT
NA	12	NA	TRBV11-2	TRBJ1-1	CASSLSNTEAFF	TGTGCCAGCAGCTTATCGAACACTGAAGCTTTCTTT
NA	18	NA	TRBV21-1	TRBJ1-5	CASSNPQGAILPNQPQHF	TGTGCCAGCAGCAACCCACAGGGGGCGATCCTCCCCAATCAGCCCCAGCATTTT
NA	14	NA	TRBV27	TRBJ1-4	CASTSLGEDEKLFF	TGTGCCAGCACCTCCCTCGGGGAGGATGAAAAACTGTTTTTT
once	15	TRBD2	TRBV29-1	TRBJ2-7	CSVEQRDGSSYEQYF	TGCAGCGTTGAACAGCGGGACGGGAGCTCCTACGAGCAGTACTTC